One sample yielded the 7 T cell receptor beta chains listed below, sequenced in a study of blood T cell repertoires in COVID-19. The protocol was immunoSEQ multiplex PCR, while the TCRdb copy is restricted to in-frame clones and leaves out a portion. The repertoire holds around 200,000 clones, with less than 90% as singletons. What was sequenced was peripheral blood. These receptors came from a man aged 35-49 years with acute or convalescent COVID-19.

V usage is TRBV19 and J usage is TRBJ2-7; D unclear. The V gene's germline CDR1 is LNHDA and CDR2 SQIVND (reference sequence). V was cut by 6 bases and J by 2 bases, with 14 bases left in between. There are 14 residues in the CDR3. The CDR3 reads CASSPNPQAYEQYF. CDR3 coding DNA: TGTGCCAGTAGCCCGAATCCCCAGGCCTACGAGCAGTACTTC.

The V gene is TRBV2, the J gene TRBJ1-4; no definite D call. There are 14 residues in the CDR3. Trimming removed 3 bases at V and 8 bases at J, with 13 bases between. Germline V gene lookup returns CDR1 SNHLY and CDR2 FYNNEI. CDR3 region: CASSERGMREKLFF. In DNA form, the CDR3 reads TGTGCCAGCAGTGAGCGGGGTATGAGGGAAAAACTGTTTTTT. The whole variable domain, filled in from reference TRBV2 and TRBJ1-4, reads EPEVTQTPSHQVTQMGQEVILRCVPISNHLYFYWYRQILGQKVEFLVSFYNNEISEKSEIFDDQFSVERPDGSNFTLKIRSTKLEDSAMYFCASSERGMREKLFFGSGTQLSVL.

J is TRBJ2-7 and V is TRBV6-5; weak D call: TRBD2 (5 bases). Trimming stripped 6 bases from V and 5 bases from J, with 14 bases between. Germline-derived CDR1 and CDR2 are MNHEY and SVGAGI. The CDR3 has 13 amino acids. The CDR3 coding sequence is TGTGCCAGCAGCGAGGGTGGGCTCCACGAGCAGTACTTC. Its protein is CASSEGGLHEQYF.

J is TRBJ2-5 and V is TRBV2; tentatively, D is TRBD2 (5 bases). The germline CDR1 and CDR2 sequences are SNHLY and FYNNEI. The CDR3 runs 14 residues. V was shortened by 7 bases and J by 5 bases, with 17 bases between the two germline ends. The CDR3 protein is CASTRGLLSETQYF. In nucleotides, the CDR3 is TGTGCCAGCACTCGGGGATTATTAAGTGAGACCCAGTACTTC.

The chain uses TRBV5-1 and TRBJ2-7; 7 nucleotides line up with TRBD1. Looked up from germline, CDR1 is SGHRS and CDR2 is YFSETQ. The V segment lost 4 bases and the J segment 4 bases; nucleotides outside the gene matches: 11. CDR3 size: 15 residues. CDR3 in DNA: TGCGCCAGCAGCGTCAACAGGGGTAGTCCTTACGAGCAGTACTTC. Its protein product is CASSVNRGSPYEQYF.

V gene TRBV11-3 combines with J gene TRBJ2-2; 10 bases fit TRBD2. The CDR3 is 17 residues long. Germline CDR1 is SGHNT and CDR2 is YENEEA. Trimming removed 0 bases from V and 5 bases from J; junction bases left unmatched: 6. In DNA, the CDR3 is TGTGCCAGCAGCTTAGAGGCTAGCGGGAGAAGTACCGGGGAGCTGTTTTTT. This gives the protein CASSLEASGRSTGELFF.

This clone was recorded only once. The CDR3: CASSLQGRSTEAFF. As DNA, the CDR3 is TGTGCCAGCAGTCTCCAAGGTAGGAGCACTGAAGCTTTCTTT. This chain connects TRBV6-5 to TRBJ1-1; D remains unclear. Between the trimmed V and J ends, which lost 5 bases and 4 bases, there was a span of 14 bases. Germline loops: CDR1 MNHEY, CDR2 SVGAGI. This CDR3 region has 14 residues.